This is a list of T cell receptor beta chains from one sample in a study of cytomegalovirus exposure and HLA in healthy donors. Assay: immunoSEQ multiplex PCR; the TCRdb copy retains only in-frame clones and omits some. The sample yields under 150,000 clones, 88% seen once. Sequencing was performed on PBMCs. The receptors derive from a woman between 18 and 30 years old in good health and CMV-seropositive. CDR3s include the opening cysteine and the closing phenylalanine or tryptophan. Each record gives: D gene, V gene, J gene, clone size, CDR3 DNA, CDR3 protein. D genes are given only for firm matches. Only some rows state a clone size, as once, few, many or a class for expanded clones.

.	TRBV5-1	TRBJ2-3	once	TGCGCCAGCAGCTTGGCCACAGGGAGAGGCGATACGCAGTATTTT	CASSLATGRGDTQYF
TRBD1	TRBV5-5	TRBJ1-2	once	TGTGCCAGCACGCTAATGGGACAGGCGAACTATGGCTACACCTTC	CASTLMGQANYGYTF
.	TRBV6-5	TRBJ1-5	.	TGTGCCAGCAGTTACTCGAAGCGGGGAAATCAGCCCCAGCATTTT	CASSYSKRGNQPQHF
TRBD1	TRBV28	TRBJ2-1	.	TGTGCCAGCAGTTTCCAAGACAGGGCACGTTACAATGAGCAGTTCTTC	CASSFQDRARYNEQFF
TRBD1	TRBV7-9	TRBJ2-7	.	TGTGCCAGCAGCTTCTACAGGGGGATCTGGGAGCAGTACTTC	CASSFYRGIWEQYF
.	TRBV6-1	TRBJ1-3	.	TGTGCCAGCAGTGAAGGACCCCGGGGCACCATATATTTT	CASSEGPRGTIYF
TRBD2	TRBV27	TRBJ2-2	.	TGTGCCAGCAGTCCTGGCGGGAGGGCCCGGACCGGGGAGCTGTTTTTT	CASSPGGRARTGELFF
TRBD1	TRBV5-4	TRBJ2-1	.	TGTGCCAGCAGCCCGGGGGACAGGAACGGTTGGTTCTTC	CASSPGDRNGWFF
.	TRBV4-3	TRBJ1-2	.	TGCGCCAGCAGCCGAGCGGTCCAGGGGACTAACTATGGCTACACCTTC	CASSRAVQGTNYGYTF
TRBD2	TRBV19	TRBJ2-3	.	TGTGCCAGTAGTTCTGCCAGCGGGAGGAGTTATACGCAGTATTTT	CASSSASGRSYTQYF
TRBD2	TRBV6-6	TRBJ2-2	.	TGTGCCAGCAGTTACCTCGGACTAGCGGGGGCCGGGGAGCTGTTTTTT	CASSYLGLAGAGELFF
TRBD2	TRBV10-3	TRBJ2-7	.	TGTGCCATCAGTGGGACTAGCGGGAGTGCTTACGAGCAGTACTTC	CAISGTSGSAYEQYF
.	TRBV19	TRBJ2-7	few	TGTGCCAGCTCCCAGGACAGATGGTACGAGCAGTACTTC	CASSQDRWYEQYF
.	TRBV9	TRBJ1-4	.	TGTGCCAGTGGGCAGGGTGCTTCTAATGAAAAACTGTTTTTT	CASGQGASNEKLFF
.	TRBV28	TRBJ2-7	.	TGTGCCAGCAGTTATGGACCCGGGATGTACGAGCAGTACTTC	CASSYGPGMYEQYF
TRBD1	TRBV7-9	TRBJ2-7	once	TGTGCCAGCAGCTTACGGACAGGGGGGTACGAGCAGTACTTC	CASSLRTGGYEQYF
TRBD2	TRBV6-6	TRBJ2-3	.	TGTGCCAGCAGAACCACTAGCGGGAGCACAGATACGCAGTATTTT	CASRTTSGSTDTQYF
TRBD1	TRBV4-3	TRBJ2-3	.	TGCGCCAGCAGCCAAGTTTCAGGGGGAAGGGGCACAGATACGCAGTATTTT	CASSQVSGGRGTDTQYF
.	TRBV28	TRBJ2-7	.	TGTGCCAGCAGTCATTCCTCGAGGGTAACCTACGAGCAGTACTTC	CASSHSSRVTYEQYF
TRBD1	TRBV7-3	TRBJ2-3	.	TGTGCCAGCAGCTGGGACAGGGGCACAGATACGCAGTATTTT	CASSWDRGTDTQYF
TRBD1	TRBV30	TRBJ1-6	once	TGTGCCTGGAGTCCCCTGACAGGGTTTAGTTCACCCCTCCACTTT	CAWSPLTGFSSPLHF
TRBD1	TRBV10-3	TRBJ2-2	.	TGTGCCACCCTATCCGGGACAGGGCGAACCGGGGAGCTGTTTTTT	CATLSGTGRTGELFF
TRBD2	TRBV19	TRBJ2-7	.	TGTGCCAGTAGTCCGCGGGGGGCCGGGGGTGAGCAGTACTTC	CASSPRGAGGEQYF
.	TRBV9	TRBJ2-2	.	TGTGCCAGCAGCGTAGCTGGGGGAGGCGGGGAGCTGTTTTTT	CASSVAGGGGELFF
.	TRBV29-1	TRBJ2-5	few	TGCAGCGCCGGACTAATAGAGACCCAGTACTTC	CSAGLIETQYF
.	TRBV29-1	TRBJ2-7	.	TGCAGCGTTGGCGGCATCCTAAGCTCCTACGAGCAGTACTTC	CSVGGILSSYEQYF
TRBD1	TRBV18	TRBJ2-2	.	TGTGCCAGCTCACTCCGCCAGGGGGTTAACACCGGGGAGCTGTTTTTT	CASSLRQGVNTGELFF
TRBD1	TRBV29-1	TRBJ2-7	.	TGCAGCGTTGAATATCGGGACAGGGGTCGAACATCCTACGAGCAGTACTTC	CSVEYRDRGRTSYEQYF
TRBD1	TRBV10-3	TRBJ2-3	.	TGTGCCATCATGGACAGGGGTCGCGGGACAGATACGCAGTATTTT	CAIMDRGRGTDTQYF
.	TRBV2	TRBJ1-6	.	TGTGCCAGCAGAGACACAGGAGCCAATTCACCCCTCCACTTT	CASRDTGANSPLHF
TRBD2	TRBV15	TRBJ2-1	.	TGTGCCACCAGTATTAGCGGGGCTAGCTCCTACAATGAGCAGTTCTTC	CATSISGASSYNEQFF
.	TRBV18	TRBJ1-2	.	TGTGCCAGCTCACCCGGGGCCGGGGGGACCGACTATGGCTACACCTTC	CASSPGAGGTDYGYTF
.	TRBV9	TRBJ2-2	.	TGTGCCAGCAGCGTCCAGGTGGGCGGGGAGCTGTTTTTT	CASSVQVGGELFF
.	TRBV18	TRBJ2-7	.	TGTGCCAGCTCACCACCCGGGGGACCCTACGAGCAGTACTTC	CASSPPGGPYEQYF
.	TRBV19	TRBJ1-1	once	TGTGCCAGTAGTGCGGGGACTGAAGCTTTCTTT	CASSAGTEAFF
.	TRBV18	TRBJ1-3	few	TGTGCCAGCTCACCACCTTCACAGGGCCGCTCTGGAAACACCATATATTTT	CASSPPSQGRSGNTIYF
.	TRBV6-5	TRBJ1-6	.	TGTGCCAGCAGTTACAGCCCGAATTCACCCCTCCACTTT	CASSYSPNSPLHF
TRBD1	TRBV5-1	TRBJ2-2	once	TGCGCCAGCAGCTTCACCGGGACAGGTTCCACCGGGGAGCTGTTTTTT	CASSFTGTGSTGELFF
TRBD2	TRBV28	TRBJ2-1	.	TGTGCCAGCAGTTTAGGGGCTAGCGGGAGGGCCAGCAGTGAGCAGTTCTTC	CASSLGASGRASSEQFF
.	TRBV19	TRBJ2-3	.	TGTGCCAGTAGTATAGTTACAGGGAGGGCGATGCAGTATTTT	CASSIVTGRAMQYF
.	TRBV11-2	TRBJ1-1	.	TGTGCCAGCAGCTTAAACGGGGGAGACACTGAAGCTTTCTTT	CASSLNGGDTEAFF
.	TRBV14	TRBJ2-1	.	TGTGCCAGCAGCCAATATGGGAGCTCCTACAATGAGCAGTTCTTC	CASSQYGSSYNEQFF
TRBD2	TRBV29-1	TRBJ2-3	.	TGCAGCGTTCGCTTTGTCCGACTAGCGGGAGGGAGAGCAGATACGCAGTATTTT	CSVRFVRLAGGRADTQYF
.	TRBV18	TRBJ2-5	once	TGTGCCAGCTCACCCAGACATCAAGAGACCCAGTACTTC	CASSPRHQETQYF
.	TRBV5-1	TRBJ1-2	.	TGCGCCAGCAGCTTGGGTTTGCAGGGCAACTATGGCTACACCTTC	CASSLGLQGNYGYTF
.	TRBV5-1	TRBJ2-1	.	TGCGCCAGCAGCTTGGAAAGGTCAGGGGCGTACAATGAGCAGTTCTTC	CASSLERSGAYNEQFF
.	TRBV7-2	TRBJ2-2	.	TGTGCCAGCAGCACTTACACCGGGGAGCTGTTTTTT	CASSTYTGELFF
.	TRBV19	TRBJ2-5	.	TGTGCCAGTAATCCGGGAGTCTCGGAGACCCAGTACTTC	CASNPGVSETQYF
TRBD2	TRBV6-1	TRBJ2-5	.	TGTGCCAGCAGTGAAAGAACTGGACTAGCGGGAAGGGAGACCCAGTACTTC	CASSERTGLAGRETQYF
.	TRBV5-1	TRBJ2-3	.	TGCGCCAGCAGCTCCACAGGAAGCACAGATACGCAGTATTTT	CASSSTGSTDTQYF
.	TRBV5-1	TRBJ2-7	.	TGCGCCAGCAGCTTGGACAGTTACAACTCCTACGAGCAGTACTTC	CASSLDSYNSYEQYF
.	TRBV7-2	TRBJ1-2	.	TGTGCCAGCACCCCCTCGGGTTCTCGTGGCTATGGCTACACCTTC	CASTPSGSRGYGYTF
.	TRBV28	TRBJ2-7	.	TGTGCCAGCAGACCTAGGGGCGGGGTGAGGGAGCAGTACTTC	CASRPRGGVREQYF
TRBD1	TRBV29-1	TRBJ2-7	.	TGCAGCCCTGCGCAGGGACAGATCTACTACGAGCAGTACTTC	CSPAQGQIYYEQYF
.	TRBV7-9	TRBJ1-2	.	TGTGCCGCAACTGAGCCGAGAGGCTACACCTTC	CAATEPRGYTF
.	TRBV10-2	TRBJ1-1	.	TGCGCCACGGTGAGGGGGGGCGTGAACACTGAAGCTTTCTTT	CATVRGGVNTEAFF
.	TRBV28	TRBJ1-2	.	TGTGCCAGCAGTTTATCTGTGGGCAGTTTGGCGGGCTATGGCTACACCTTC	CASSLSVGSLAGYGYTF